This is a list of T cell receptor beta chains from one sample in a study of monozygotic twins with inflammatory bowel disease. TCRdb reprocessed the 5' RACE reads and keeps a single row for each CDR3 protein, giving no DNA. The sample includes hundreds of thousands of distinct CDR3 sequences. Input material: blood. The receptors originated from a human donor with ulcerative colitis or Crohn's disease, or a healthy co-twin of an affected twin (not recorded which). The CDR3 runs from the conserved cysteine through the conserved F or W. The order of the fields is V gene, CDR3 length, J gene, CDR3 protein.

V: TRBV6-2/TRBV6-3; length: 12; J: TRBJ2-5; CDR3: CASSRGRETQYF
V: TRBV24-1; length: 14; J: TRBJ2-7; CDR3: CATSVGQGSYEQYF
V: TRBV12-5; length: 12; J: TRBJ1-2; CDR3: CASGSGEGGYTF
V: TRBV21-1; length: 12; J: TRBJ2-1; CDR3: CASLGTGNEQFF
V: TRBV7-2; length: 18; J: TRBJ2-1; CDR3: CASSLAPPGVSSYNEQFF
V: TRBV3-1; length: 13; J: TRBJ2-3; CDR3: CASSQMFTATQYF
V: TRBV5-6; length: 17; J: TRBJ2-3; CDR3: CASSPILAGGPGDTQYF
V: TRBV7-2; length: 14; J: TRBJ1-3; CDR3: CASSLATGRNTIYF
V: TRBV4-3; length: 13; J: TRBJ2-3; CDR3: CASSQDTPATQYF
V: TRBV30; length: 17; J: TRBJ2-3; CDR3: CAWSVSAGQRYTDTQYF
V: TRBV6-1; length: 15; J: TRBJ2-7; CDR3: CASTSQDRGPYEQYF
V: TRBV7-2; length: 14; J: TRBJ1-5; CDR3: CASSSDGLNQPQHF
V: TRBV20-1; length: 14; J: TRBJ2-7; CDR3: CSARWREASYEQYF
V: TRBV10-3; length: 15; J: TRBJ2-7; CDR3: CAIRQTTGRSYEQYF
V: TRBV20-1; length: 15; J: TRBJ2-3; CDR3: CSASSAGSYGDTQYF
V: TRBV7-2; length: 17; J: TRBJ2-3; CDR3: CASSSGLAGVGGDTQYF
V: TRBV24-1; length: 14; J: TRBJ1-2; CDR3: CATSDFGNDYGYTF
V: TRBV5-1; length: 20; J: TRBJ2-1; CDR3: CASSSRQNPLSGRGYNEQFF
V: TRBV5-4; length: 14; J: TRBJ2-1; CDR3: CASSGRLADNEQFF
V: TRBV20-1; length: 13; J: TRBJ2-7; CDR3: CSARVEQIYEQYF
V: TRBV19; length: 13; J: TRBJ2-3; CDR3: CASSIYPTDTQYF
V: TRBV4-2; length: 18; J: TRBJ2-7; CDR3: CASSQQLHLAEGSYEQYF
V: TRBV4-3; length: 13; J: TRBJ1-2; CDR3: CASSPQGSHGYTF
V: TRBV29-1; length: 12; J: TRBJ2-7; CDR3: CSVGQPSAEQYF
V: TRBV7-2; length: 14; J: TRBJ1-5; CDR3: CASSTTGGNQPQHF
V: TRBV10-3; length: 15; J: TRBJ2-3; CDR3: CAISDRDRSTDTQYF
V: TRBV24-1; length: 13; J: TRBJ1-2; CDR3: CATSDPLAGGYTF
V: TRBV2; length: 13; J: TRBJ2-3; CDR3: CASSELRENTQYF
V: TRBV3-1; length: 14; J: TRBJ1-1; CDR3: CASSPTGKNTEAFF
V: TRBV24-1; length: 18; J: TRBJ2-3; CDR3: CATSDRDKVRYGTDTQYF
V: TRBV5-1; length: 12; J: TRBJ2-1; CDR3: CASSSPEVEQFF
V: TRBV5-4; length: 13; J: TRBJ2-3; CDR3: CASSFGPPDTQYF
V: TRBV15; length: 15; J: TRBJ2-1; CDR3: CATSSDGPARHEQFF
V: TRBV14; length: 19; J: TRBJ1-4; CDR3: CASSAKIGPGRGTDEKLFF
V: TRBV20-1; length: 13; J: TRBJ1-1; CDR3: CSARTNMNTEAFF
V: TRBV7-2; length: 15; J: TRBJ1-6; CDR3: CASSQKAYSNSPLHF
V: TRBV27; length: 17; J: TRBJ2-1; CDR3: CASRRWGDRGTYNEQFF
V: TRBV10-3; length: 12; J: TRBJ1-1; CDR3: CAISVTGIEAFF